These 3 T cell receptor beta chains came from one sample sequenced in a study of T cell changes during pregnancy in multiple sclerosis. Using immunoSEQ multiplex PCR, the repertoire was profiled, and TCRdb retains in-frame clones only, with some absent. The sample has some 70,000 clones, more than 85% seen once. The sample was CD8+ T cells from peripheral blood mononuclear cells, taken before pregnancy. The receptors here all came from a female donor with multiple sclerosis, enrolled in a pregnancy study.

V is TRBV5-6 and J is TRBJ2-1; 7 nucleotides match TRBD1. The junction had 12 bases not matched to a gene; V was cut back by 2 bases and J by 7 bases. There are 16 residues in the CDR3. Germline-derived CDR1 and CDR2 are SGHDT and YYEEEE. The CDR3 reads CASSFGDSDMRNEQFF. CDR3 DNA sequence: TGTGCCAGCAGCTTCGGGGACAGTGATATGAGGAATGAGCAGTTCTTC.

CDR3 loop: CAWRRVGMNTEAFF. The CDR3 bases are TGTGCCTGGAGGAGGGTTGGTATGAACACTGAAGCTTTCTTT. This sequence joins TRBV30 and TRBJ1-1, with D hard to call. Germline assignment: CDR1 GTSNPN and CDR2 SVGIG (reference sequence). The CDR3 is made up of 14 amino acids. V dropped 3 bases and J dropped 0 bases, with 11 bases sitting between them.

A remark on this clone: The sample contains more than one DNA sequence encoding this CDR3. This chain connects TRBV27 to TRBJ2-2; D not certain. V was clipped by 2 bases and J by 1 base, with 5 bases between them. Germline CDR1 and CDR2: MNHEY and SMNVEV (reference sequence). The CDR3 has 14 residues. The CDR3 DNA reads TGTGCCAGCAGTTTAGAGCTGAACACCGGGGAGCTGTTTTTT. It translates to CASSLELNTGELFF.